These 5 T cell receptor beta chains originate from one sample sequenced in a study of blood T cell repertoires in COVID-19. The data were produced by immunoSEQ multiplex PCR, yet TCRdb's version contains in-frame clones alone and is incomplete. This table has about 240,000 clones, about four fifths appearing once. Sequenced: peripheral blood. These receptors were collected from a woman over 75 with COVID-19, enrolled during active disease.

This chain uses TRBV10-3 with TRBJ2-1; 11 bases agree with TRBD2. The germline gives CDR1 ENHRY, CDR2 SYGVKD. Trimming took 7 bases from V and 8 from J; bases not matched to a gene: 16. There are 17 residues in the CDR3. The DNA of the CDR3 is TGTGCCATCAAACAGGGGACTAGCGGCCAGGCGGGCGATGAGCAGTTCTTC. Protein sequence: CAIKQGTSGQAGDEQFF.

The genes are TRBV2 and TRBJ1-1, with 7 nucleotides matching TRBD1. The junction had 14 bases not matched to a gene; V was cut back by 8 bases and J by 8 bases. Germline V gene lookup returns CDR1 SNHLY and CDR2 FYNNEI. CDR3 length: 14 residues. In DNA, the CDR3 is TGTGCCAGCCCGACAGGGCTGGGATCAGGAGAAGCTTTCTTT. It is translated as CASPTGLGSGEAFF.

The rearrangement joins TRBV5-1 to TRBJ2-2; the D gene is possibly TRBD2 (5 bases). This CDR3 is 14 amino acids long. Trimming removed 2 bases at V and 1 base at J, with 6 bases between. The germline gives CDR1 SGHRS, CDR2 YFSETQ. CDR3: CASSLGLNTGELFF. DNA of the CDR3: TGCGCCAGCAGCTTAGGACTGAACACCGGGGAGCTGTTTTTT.

Comment on this clone: One junction end does not reproduce the germline sequence, and a read error may be involved. The genes are TRBV7-7 and TRBJ2-5; 8 positions agree with TRBD2. The CDR3 spans 14 residues. CDR1 and CDR2 (germline): SSHAT, FNYEAQ (reference sequence). Here the CDR3 reads CASSYGLADETQYF. DNA for the CDR3: TGTGCTAGCAGCTATGGACTAGCTGACGAGACCCAGTACTTC.

In nucleotides, the CDR3 is TGTGCCAGCAGCGGGGGGCCCGGGCAAGAGACCCAGTACTTC. The encoded protein is CASSGGPGQETQYF. V is TRBV9 and J is TRBJ2-5, with D perhaps matching TRBD1 (6 bases). The CDR3 is made up of 14 amino acids. Between the trimmed V and J ends, which lost 3 bases and 2 bases, there was a span of 11 bases. Germline V lookup: CDR1 SGDLS, CDR2 YYNGEE.